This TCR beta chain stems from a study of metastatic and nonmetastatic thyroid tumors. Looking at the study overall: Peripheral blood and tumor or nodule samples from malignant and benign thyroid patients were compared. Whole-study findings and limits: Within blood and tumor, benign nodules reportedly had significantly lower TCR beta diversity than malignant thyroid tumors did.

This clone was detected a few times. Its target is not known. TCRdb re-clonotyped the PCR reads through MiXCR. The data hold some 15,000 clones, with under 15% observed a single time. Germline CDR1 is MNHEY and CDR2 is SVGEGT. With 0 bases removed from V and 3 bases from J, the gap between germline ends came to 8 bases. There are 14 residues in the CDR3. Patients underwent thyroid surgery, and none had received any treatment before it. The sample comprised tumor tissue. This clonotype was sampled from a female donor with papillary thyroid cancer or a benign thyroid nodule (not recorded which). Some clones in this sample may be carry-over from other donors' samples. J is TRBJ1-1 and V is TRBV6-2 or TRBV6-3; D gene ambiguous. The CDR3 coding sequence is TGTGCCAGCAGTTACTCCCGCGGTGACACTGAAGCTTTCTTT. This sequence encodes CASSYSRGDTEAFF.